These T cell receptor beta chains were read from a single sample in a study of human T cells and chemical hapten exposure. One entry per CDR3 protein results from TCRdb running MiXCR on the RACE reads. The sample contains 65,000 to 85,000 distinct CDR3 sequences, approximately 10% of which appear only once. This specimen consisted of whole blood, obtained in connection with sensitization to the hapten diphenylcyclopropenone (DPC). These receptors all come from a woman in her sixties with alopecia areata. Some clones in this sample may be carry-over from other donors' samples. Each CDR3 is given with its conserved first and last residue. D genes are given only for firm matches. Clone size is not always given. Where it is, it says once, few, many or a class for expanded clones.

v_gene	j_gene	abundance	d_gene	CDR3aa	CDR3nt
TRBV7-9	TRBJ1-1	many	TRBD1	CASSFEKTGKPEAFF	TGTGCCAGCAGTTTCGAGAAGACAGGGAAGCCTGAAGCTTTCTTT
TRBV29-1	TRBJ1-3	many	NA	CSGMWTAGNTIYF	TGCAGCGGTATGTGGACGGCTGGAAACACCATATATTTT
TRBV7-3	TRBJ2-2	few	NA	CASSPGQQNTGELFF	TGTGCCAGCAGCCCCGGACAGCAGAACACCGGGGAGCTGTTTTTT
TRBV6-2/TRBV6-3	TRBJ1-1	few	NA	CASSYPPGGEAFF	TGTGCCAGCAGTTACCCGCCCGGGGGTGAAGCTTTCTTT
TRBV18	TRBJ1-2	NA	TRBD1	CASSPPAVQGAVGYTF	TGTGCCAGCTCACCCCCAGCTGTACAGGGGGCGGTTGGCTACACCTTC
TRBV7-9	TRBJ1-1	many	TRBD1	CASGTGGNTEAFF	TGTGCCAGCGGGACAGGGGGCAACACTGAAGCTTTCTTT
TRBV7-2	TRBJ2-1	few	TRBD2	CASSLGTSGLYNEQFF	TGTGCCAGCAGCTTAGGGACTAGCGGGCTGTACAATGAGCAGTTCTTC
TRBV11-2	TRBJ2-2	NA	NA	CASSLLVGELFF	TGTGCCAGCAGCTTACTCGTTGGGGAGCTGTTTTTT
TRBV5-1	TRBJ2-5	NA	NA	CASSYGQLQETQYF	TGCGCCAGCAGCTACGGACAGCTCCAAGAGACCCAGTACTTC
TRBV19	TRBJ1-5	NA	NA	CASSIRHDAPNQPQHF	TGTGCCAGTAGTATTAGGCATGATGCCCCAAATCAGCCCCAGCATTTT
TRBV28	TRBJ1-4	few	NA	CAGSSPEGEKLFF	TGTGCCGGATCCTCCCCGGAGGGCGAAAAACTGTTTTTT
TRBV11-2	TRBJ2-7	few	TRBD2	CASSQSGGAVASYEQYF	TGTGCCAGCAGCCAAAGCGGGGGGGCCGTTGCTTCCTACGAGCAGTACTTC
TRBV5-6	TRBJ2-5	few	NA	CASSSPFRTEQETQYF	TGTGCCAGCAGCTCGCCTTTCCGTACCGAGCAAGAGACCCAGTACTTC
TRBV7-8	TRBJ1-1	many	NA	CASSLEPRGMNTEAFF	TGTGCCAGCAGCTTAGAGCCGCGGGGCATGAACACTGAAGCTTTCTTT
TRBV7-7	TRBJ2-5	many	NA	CASSPMSQETQYF	TGTGCTAGCAGCCCGATGAGCCAAGAGACCCAGTACTTC
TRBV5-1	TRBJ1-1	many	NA	CASSLAGGMNTEAFF	TGCGCCAGCAGCTTGGCGGGGGGGATGAACACTGAAGCTTTCTTT
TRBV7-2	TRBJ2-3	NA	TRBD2	CASSQGLASDTQYF	TGTGCCAGCAGCCAAGGACTAGCGTCAGATACGCAGTATTTT
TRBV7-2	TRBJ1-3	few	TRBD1	CASSLNTGQIF	TGTGCCAGCAGCTTAAATACGGGACAGATATTT
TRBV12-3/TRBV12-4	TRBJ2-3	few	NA	CASSPRDAHTQYF	TGTGCCAGCAGTCCGCGGGACGCCCATACGCAGTATTTT
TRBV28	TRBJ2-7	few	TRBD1	CASSPGDRVYEQYF	TGTGCCAGCAGTCCTGGGGACAGGGTATACGAGCAGTACTTC
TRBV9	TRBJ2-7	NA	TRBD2	CASSGNRTSGAYEQYF	TGTGCCAGCAGCGGGAACCGGACTAGCGGGGCGTACGAGCAGTACTTC
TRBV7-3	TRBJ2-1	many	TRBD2	CASSLTSGGPAYNEQFF	TGTGCCAGCAGCTTAACTAGCGGGGGGCCCGCCTACAATGAGCAGTTCTTC
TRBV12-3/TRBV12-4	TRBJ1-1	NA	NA	CASSWALGRSNTEAFF	TGTGCCAGCAGTTGGGCTTTGGGGCGGTCGAACACTGAAGCTTTCTTT
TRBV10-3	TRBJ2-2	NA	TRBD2	CAIEAGGDTGELFF	TGTGCCATCGAGGCGGGGGGCGACACCGGGGAGCTGTTTTTT
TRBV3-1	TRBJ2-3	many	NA	CASSQLDTSTDTQYF	TGTGCCAGCAGCCAACTCGATACGAGCACAGATACGCAGTATTTT
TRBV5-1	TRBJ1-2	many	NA	CASSLEGAYYGYTF	TGCGCCAGCAGCTTGGAAGGGGCGTACTATGGCTACACCTTC
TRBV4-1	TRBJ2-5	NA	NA	CASSHLYRAPGTQYF	TGCGCCAGCAGCCACCTCTACCGTGCCCCAGGGACCCAGTACTTC
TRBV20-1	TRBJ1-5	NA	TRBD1	CSAQRTGYSNQPQHF	TGCAGTGCGCAAAGGACAGGGTATAGCAATCAGCCCCAGCATTTT
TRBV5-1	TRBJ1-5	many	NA	CASSSGTVGQPQHF	TGCGCCAGCAGCTCAGGGACTGTGGGTCAGCCCCAGCATTTT
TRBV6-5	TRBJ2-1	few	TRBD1	CASSSGTGGLFSFF	TGTGCCAGCAGCTCCGGGACAGGGGGCCTATTTTCGTTCTTC
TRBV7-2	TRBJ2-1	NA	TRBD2	CASSLGLAGFNEQFF	TGTGCCAGCAGCCTCGGACTAGCGGGGTTCAATGAGCAGTTCTTC
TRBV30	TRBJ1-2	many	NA	CAWGPTGYGYTF	TGTGCCTGGGGCCCGACTGGATATGGCTACACCTTC
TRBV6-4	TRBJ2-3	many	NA	CASTADESTDTQYF	TGTGCCAGCACCGCGGACGAGAGCACAGATACGCAGTATTTT
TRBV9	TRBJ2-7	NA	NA	CASRADRDMTYEQYF	TGTGCCAGCAGAGCCGACCGGGACATGACCTACGAGCAGTACTTC
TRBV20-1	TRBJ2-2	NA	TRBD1	CSALGQGARGYTGELFF	TGCAGTGCCCTGGGACAGGGGGCGCGGGGGTACACCGGGGAGCTGTTTTTT
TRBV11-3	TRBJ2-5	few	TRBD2	CASSSGLAGMETQYF	TGTGCCAGCAGCTCGGGACTAGCGGGTATGGAGACCCAGTACTTC
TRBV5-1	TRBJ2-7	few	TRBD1	CASRTAGGYEQYF	TGCGCCAGCAGAACCGCAGGGGGCTACGAGCAGTACTTC
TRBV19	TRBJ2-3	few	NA	CASSMSAGRDTQYF	TGTGCCAGTAGTATGTCGGCGGGGAGAGATACGCAGTATTTT
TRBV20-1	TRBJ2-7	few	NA	CSARDPYRTSHSEQYF	TGCAGTGCTAGAGATCCCTACCGGACGAGCCACTCCGAGCAGTACTTC
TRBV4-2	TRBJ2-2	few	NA	CASSQNTGELFF	TGTGCCAGCAGCCAGAACACCGGGGAGCTGTTTTTT
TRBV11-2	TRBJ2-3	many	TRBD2	CASSLVLAGGADTQYF	TGTGCCAGCAGCTTAGTTCTAGCGGGGGGGGCCGATACGCAGTATTTT
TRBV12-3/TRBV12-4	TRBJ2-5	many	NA	CASSRGQETQYF	TGTGCCAGCAGCAGGGGCCAAGAGACCCAGTACTTC
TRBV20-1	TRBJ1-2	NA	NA	CSASLGFNYGYTF	TGCAGTGCTAGTCTGGGATTCAACTATGGCTACACCTTC
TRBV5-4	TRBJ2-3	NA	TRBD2	CASSPLAATDTQYF	TGTGCCAGCAGCCCTCTAGCGGCCACAGATACGCAGTATTTT
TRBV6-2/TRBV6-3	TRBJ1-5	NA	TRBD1	CASSLQQGVNQPQHF	TGTGCCAGCAGTCTCCAACAGGGGGTCAATCAGCCCCAGCATTTT
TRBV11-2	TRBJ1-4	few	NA	CASSSPGHSEKLFF	TGTGCCAGCAGCTCCCCGGGACATAGCGAAAAACTGTTTTTT